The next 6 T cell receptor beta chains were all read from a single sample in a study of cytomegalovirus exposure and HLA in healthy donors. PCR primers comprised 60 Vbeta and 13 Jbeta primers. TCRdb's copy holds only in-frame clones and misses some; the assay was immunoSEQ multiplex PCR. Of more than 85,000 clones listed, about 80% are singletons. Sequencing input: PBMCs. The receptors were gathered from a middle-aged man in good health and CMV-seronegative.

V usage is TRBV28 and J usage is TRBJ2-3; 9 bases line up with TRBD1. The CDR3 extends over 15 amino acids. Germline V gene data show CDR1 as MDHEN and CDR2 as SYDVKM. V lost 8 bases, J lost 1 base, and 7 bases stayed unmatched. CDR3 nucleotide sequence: TGTGCCAGCGGTAACCGGGACAGGGGCACAGATACGCAGTATTTT. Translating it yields CASGNRDRGTDTQYF.

The CDR3 loop is CASSPTRRTSGYNSPLHF. The CDR3, as DNA: TGTGCCAGCAGCCCGACTAGAAGGACTTCAGGGTATAATTCACCCCTCCACTTT. The rearrangement joins TRBV11-2 to TRBJ1-6, with D perhaps TRBD1 (5 bases). CDR1 is SGHAT, CDR2 FQNNGV, per germline. V lost 5 bases and J lost 4, with 21 bases in between. This CDR3 is 18 amino acids long.

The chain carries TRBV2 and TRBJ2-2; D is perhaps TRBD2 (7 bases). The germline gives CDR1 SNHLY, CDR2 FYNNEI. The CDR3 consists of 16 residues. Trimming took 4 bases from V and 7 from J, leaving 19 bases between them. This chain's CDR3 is CASSGQGRGVGGELFF. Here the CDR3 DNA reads TGTGCCAGCAGTGGCCAGGGGAGGGGGGTCGGCGGGGAGCTGTTTTTT.

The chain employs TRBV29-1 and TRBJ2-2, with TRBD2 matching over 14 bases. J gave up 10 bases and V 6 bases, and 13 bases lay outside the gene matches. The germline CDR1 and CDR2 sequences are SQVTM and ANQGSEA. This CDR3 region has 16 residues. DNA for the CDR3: TGCAGCGTCCGGGGACTAGCGGGGGCCGAGGTCGAGGAGCTGTTTTTT. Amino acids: CSVRGLAGAEVEELFF.

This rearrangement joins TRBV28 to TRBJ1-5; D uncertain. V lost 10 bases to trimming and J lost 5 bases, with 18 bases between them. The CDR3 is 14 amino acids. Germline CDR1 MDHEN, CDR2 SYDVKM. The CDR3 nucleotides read TGTGCCACCGTCGAGACCGGAGACCATCAGCCCCAGCATTTT. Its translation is CATVETGDHQPQHF.

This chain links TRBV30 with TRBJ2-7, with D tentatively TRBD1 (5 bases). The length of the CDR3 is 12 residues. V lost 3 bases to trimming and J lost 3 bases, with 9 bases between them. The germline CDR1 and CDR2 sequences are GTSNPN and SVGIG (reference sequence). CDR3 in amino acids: CAWSDTGYEQYF. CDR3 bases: TGTGCCTGGAGCGATACAGGCTACGAGCAGTACTTC.